The rows below give T cell receptor beta chains drawn from one sample of a study of blood T cell repertoires in COVID-19. Clones were sequenced by immunoSEQ multiplex PCR, and TCRdb holds only the in-frame ones, with some missing. The table shows tens of thousands of clones, with approximately 83% occurring only once. Material: peripheral blood. Receptors originate from an older man with acute or convalescent COVID-19. The CDR3 runs from the conserved cysteine through the conserved F or W. A D gene is named only where the DNA matches it firmly. Clone size is stated in some rows and not others, as once, few, many or a class when expanded.

>15|TRBV5-4|.|TRBD2|TRBJ2-7
CASSLGLASSYEQYF
TGTGCCAGCAGCTTGGGACTAGCGAGCTCCTACGAGCAGTACTTC
>15|TRBV5-1|.|.|TRBJ1-2
CASRRAWEVNYGYTF
TGCGCCAGCAGGAGGGCATGGGAAGTTAACTATGGCTACACCTTC
>14|TRBV6-5|.|TRBD1|TRBJ1-5
CASSQGQSNQPQHF
TGTGCCAGCAGCCAGGGACAGAGCAATCAGCCCCAGCATTTT
>12|TRBV24-1|.|.|TRBJ1-2
CATSDTDRGYTF
TGTGCCACCAGTGATACCGACAGGGGCTACACCTTC
>16|TRBV5-1|.|TRBD1|TRBJ1-6
CASTDTGQGDYSPLHF
TGCGCCAGCACCGATACCGGACAGGGCGATTATTCACCCCTCCACTTT
>14|TRBV5-1|once|TRBD1|TRBJ2-7
CASSFRDRGHEQYF
TGCGCCAGCAGCTTCCGGGACAGGGGCCACGAGCAGTACTTC
>16|TRBV11-3|once|.|TRBJ2-1
CASSLDRYSGYNEQFF
TGTGCCAGCAGCTTAGATCGCTATAGCGGCTACAATGAGCAGTTCTTC
>15|TRBV4-1|once|.|TRBJ1-3
CASSQVFGIGNTIYF
TGCGCCAGCAGCCAAGTGTTCGGTATTGGAAACACCATATATTTT
>12|TRBV11-2|.|.|TRBJ2-1
CASSHRYNEQFF
TGTGCCAGCAGCCACCGGTACAATGAGCAGTTCTTC
>14|TRBV5-1|.|TRBD1|TRBJ2-7
CASRRRTGRDEQYF
TGCGCCAGCAGACGTAGGACAGGGCGCGACGAGCAGTACTTC
>13|TRBV19|.|.|TRBJ2-5
CASSITGPGTQYF
TGTGCCAGTAGTATCACAGGGCCAGGGACCCAGTACTTC
>16|TRBV3-1/TRBV3-2|.|TRBD1|TRBJ2-3
CASSHRDRAGTDTQYF
TGTGCCAGCAGCCACCGGGACAGGGCGGGCACAGATACGCAGTATTTT
>16|TRBV5-5|once|.|TRBJ2-3
CASSFLVRTSGDTQYF
TGTGCCAGCAGCTTTCTAGTCAGAACCTCGGGAGATACGCAGTATTTT
>17|TRBV5-4|.|TRBD1|TRBJ1-2
CASSSPGQGFVMGGYTF
TGTGCCAGCAGTTCTCCGGGACAGGGCTTCGTTATGGGGGGCTACACCTTC
>17|TRBV15|.|.|TRBJ1-3
CATSREIESSSGNTIYF
TGTGCCACCAGCAGAGAGATTGAGTCTTCCTCTGGAAACACCATATATTTT
>14|TRBV5-4|.|.|TRBJ2-1
CASSSPSSYNEQFF
TGTGCCAGCAGCTCCCCGAGTTCCTACAATGAGCAGTTCTTC
>14|TRBV5-1|.|TRBD1|TRBJ2-2
CASSGQGEVGELFF
TGCGCCAGCAGCGGACAGGGGGAGGTCGGGGAGCTGTTTTTT
>15|TRBV5-1|.|.|TRBJ2-7
CASSPQATTGDEQYF
TGCGCCAGCAGCCCGCAAGCAACGACAGGAGACGAGCAGTACTTC
>13|TRBV19|.|TRBD1|TRBJ1-5
CAGSGQDNQPQHF
TGTGCCGGCTCGGGACAGGACAATCAGCCCCAGCATTTT
>16|TRBV7-2|few|.|TRBJ1-2
CASSLGGPLANYGYTF
TGTGCCAGCAGCTTAGGAGGTCCCCTAGCTAACTATGGCTACACCTTC
>16|TRBV19|.|.|TRBJ1-3
CASSIMADRSGNTIYF
TGTGCCAGTAGTATAATGGCAGATCGCTCTGGAAACACCATATATTTT
>13|TRBV30|.|TRBD1|TRBJ1-2
CAWRGQGQGGYTF
TGTGCCTGGAGGGGACAGGGCCAAGGTGGCTACACCTTC
>12|TRBV3-1/TRBV3-2|.|.|TRBJ1-5
CASSPPGEPQHF
TGTGCCAGCAGCCCCCCGGGGGAGCCCCAGCATTTT
>12|TRBV5-8|medium-sized|.|TRBJ2-7
CASELGVSEQYF
TGTGCCAGCGAGCTTGGAGTTAGCGAGCAGTACTTC
>12|TRBV12-3/TRBV12-4|.|.|TRBJ2-7
CASSPPAWEQYF
TGTGCCAGCAGTCCGCCCGCGTGGGAGCAGTACTTC
>14|TRBV24-1|.|TRBD1|TRBJ2-2
CATSEGTGSGELFF
TGTGCCACATCCGAAGGGACAGGAAGTGGGGAGCTGTTTTTT
>14|TRBV5-1|.|TRBD1|TRBJ2-7
CASSLVGQGHEQYF
TGCGCCAGCAGCTTGGTGGGACAGGGCCACGAGCAGTACTTC
>16|TRBV6-4|.|TRBD2|TRBJ2-1
CASSDSGTSGSNEQFF
TGTGCCAGCAGTGACTCCGGGACTAGCGGGAGCAATGAGCAGTTCTTC
>14|TRBV6-5|.|TRBD1|TRBJ1-2
CASSYGTGNYGYTF
TGTGCCAGCAGTTACGGGACAGGGAACTATGGCTACACCTTC
>14|TRBV19|.|.|TRBJ1-1
CASSRTGVNTEAFF
TGTGCCAGCAGTCGGACGGGGGTGAACACTGAAGCTTTCTTT
>15|TRBV15|.|.|TRBJ1-4
CATSIGRQDNEKLFF
TGTGCCACCAGCATCGGGAGGCAGGACAATGAAAAACTGTTTTTT
>12|TRBV6-2/TRBV6-3|.|TRBD1|TRBJ1-4
CASSYGTGALFF
TGTGCCAGCAGTTACGGGACAGGTGCACTGTTTTTT
>16|TRBV18|once|.|TRBJ2-2
CASSPNTIQNTGELFF
TGTGCCAGCTCCCCGAACACGATCCAGAACACCGGGGAGCTGTTTTTT
>13|TRBV5-1|.|TRBD1|TRBJ1-1
CASSRDRGTEAFF
TGCGCCAGCAGCCGTGACAGGGGCACTGAAGCTTTCTTT
>14|TRBV29-1|once|.|TRBJ1-2
CSVLGLGGDYGYTF
TGCAGCGTCCTCGGCCTGGGGGGAGACTATGGCTACACCTTC
>16|TRBV25-1|.|TRBD1|TRBJ2-1
CASSESWDSSYNEQFF
TGTGCCAGCAGTGAATCTTGGGACAGCTCCTACAATGAGCAGTTCTTC
>14|TRBV7-2|.|TRBD2|TRBJ2-7
CASSSTSVSYEQYF
TGTGCCAGCAGCTCGACTAGCGTCTCCTACGAGCAGTACTTC
>15|TRBV7-2|once|TRBD1|TRBJ1-2
CASSLERTGTNGYTF
TGTGCCAGCAGCTTAGAGCGGACAGGGACAAATGGCTACACCTTC
>13|TRBV28|.|.|TRBJ1-4
CASVRRGNEKLFF
TGTGCCAGCGTAAGGAGGGGTAATGAAAAACTGTTTTTT
>16|TRBV5-1|once|TRBD2|TRBJ2-5
CASSLASGTIQETQYF
TGCGCCAGCAGCTTGGCTAGCGGGACGATCCAAGAGACCCAGTACTTC
>15|TRBV5-6|.|TRBD2|TRBJ2-7
CASSYLAGGVYEQYF
TGTGCCAGCAGCTATCTAGCGGGAGGGGTCTACGAGCAGTACTTC
>14|TRBV4-3|.|.|TRBJ1-4
CASSPGGGGEKLFF
TGCGCCAGCAGCCCCGGCGGGGGTGGAGAAAAACTGTTTTTT
>12|TRBV18|.|.|TRBJ2-3
CASSRNTDTQYF
TGTGCCAGCTCACGTAACACAGATACGCAGTATTTT
>15|TRBV10-1|.|.|TRBJ2-5
CACPRRSGVQETQYF
TGCGCCTGCCCGCGACGTTCCGGGGTACAAGAGACCCAGTACTTC